The clone carrying this TCR beta chain was observed a handful of times. This sample was taken from a study of beta chain features in type 1 diabetes. Expressed TCRB transcripts were sequenced, since all the RNA that had been isolated was reverse transcribed. TCRdb's copy holds only in-frame clones and misses some; the assay was immunoSEQ multiplex PCR. The profile shows under 550,000 clones, over 10% of them singletons. The sample was naive CD4+ T cells from blood. The receptor was derived from a woman under 30 in good health.

This CDR3 reads CSAARTGTNYGYTF. The CDR3 DNA sequence: TGCAGCGCCGCTAGGACAGGGACTAACTATGGCTACACCTTC. The genes are TRBV29-1 and TRBJ1-2; 8 bases are a match to TRBD1. After removal of 7 bases from V and 0 bases from J, the junction contained 7 bases not matched to a gene. This CDR3 has 14 residues. The germline CDR1 and CDR2 sequences are SQVTM and ANQGSEA.